Sequencing of this TCR beta chain was carried out in a study of cytomegalovirus exposure and HLA in healthy donors. The PCR made use of 60 Vbeta and 13 Jbeta primers. Sequencing used immunoSEQ multiplex PCR; TCRdb keeps in-frame clones, though not all of them. Among approximately 150,000 clones listed, roughly 80% were seen once. Germline values: CDR1 MNHEY, CDR2 SVGAGI. CDR3 length equals 15 residues. Between the trimmed V and J ends, which lost 7 bases and 8 bases, there was a span of 18 bases. This chain joins TRBV6-5 and TRBJ1-6; D not certain. The sequencing input was PBMCs. This sequence originates from a man aged 25 to 45 in good health and CMV-seronegative. The CDR3 nucleotides read TGTGCCAGCACTTTCCTTGGACGGAGGGATTCACCCCTCCACTTT. It yields the protein CASTFLGRRDSPLHF.